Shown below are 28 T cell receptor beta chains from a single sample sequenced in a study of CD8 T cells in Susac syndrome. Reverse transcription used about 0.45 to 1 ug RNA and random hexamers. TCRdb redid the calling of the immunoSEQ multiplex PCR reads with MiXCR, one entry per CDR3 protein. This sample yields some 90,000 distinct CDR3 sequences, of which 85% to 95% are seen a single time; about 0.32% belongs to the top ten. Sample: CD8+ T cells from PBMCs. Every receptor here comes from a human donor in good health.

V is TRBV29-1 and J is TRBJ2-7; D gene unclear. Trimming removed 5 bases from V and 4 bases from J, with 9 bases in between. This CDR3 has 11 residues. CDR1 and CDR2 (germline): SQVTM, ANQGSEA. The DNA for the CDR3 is TGCAGCGTTTTAGAGACGTACGAGCAGTACTTC. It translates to CSVLETYEQYF.

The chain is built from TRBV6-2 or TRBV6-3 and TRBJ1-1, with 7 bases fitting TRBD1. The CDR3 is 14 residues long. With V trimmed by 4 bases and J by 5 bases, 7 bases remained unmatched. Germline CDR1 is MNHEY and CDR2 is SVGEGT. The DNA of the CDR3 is TGTGCCAGCAGTTTGGACAGGTCGTGGACTGAAGCTTTCTTT. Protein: CASSLDRSWTEAFF.

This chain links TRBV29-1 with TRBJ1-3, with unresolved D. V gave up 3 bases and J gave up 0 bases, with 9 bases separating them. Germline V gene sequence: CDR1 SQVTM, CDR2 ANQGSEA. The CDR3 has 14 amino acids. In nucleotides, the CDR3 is TGCAGCGTTGACAACCGTGACTCTGGAAACACCATATATTTT. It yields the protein CSVDNRDSGNTIYF.

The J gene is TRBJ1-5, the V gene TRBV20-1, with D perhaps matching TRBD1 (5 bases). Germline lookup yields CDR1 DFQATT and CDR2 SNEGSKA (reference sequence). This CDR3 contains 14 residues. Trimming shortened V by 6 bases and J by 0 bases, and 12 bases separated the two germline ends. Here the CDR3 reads CSAPTADSNQPQHF. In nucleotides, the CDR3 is TGCAGTGCCCCGACAGCGGATAGCAATCAGCCCCAGCATTTT.

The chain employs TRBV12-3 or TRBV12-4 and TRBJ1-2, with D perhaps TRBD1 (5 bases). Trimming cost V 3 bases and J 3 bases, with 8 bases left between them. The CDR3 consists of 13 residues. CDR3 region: CASSFGGDYGYTF. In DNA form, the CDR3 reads TGTGCCAGCAGTTTTGGGGGGGACTATGGCTACACCTTC.

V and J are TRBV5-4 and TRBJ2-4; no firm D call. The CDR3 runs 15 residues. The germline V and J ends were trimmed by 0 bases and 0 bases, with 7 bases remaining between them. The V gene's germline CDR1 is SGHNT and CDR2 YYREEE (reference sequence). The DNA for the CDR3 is TGTGCCAGCAGCTTGGTGACGGGAGCCAAAAACATTCAGTACTTC. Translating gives CASSLVTGAKNIQYF.

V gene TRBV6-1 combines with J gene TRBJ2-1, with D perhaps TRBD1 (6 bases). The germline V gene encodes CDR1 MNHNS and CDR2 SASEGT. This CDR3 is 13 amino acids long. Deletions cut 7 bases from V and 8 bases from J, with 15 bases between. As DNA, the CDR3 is TGTGCCAGCACCCAAGGTCCAGGGGATGAGCAGTTCTTC. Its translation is CASTQGPGDEQFF.

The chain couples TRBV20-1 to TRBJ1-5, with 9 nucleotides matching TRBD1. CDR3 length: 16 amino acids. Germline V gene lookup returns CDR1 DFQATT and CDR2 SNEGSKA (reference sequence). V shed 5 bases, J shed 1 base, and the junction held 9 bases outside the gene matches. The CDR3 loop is CSAVTGGPGSNQPQHF. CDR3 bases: TGCAGTGCTGTGACAGGGGGTCCAGGGAGCAATCAGCCCCAGCATTTT.

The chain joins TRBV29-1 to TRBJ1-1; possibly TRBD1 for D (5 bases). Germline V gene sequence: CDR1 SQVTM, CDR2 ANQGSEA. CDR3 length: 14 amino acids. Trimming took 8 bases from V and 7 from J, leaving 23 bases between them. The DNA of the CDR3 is TGCAGCTCCCCGCCAGGGACGCTAAATTTTGAAGCTTTCTTT. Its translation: CSSPPGTLNFEAFF.

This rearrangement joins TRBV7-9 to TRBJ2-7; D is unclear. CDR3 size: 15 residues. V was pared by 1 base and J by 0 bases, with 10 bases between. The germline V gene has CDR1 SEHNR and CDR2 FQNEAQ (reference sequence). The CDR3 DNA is TGTGCCAGCAGCTTAGGTGGCAGGAGCTCCTACGAGCAGTACTTC. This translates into CASSLGGRSSYEQYF.

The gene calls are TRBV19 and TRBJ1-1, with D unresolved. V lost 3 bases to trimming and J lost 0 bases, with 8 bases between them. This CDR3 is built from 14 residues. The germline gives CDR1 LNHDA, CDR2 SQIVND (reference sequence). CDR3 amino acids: CASSIGPLNTEAFF. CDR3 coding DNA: TGTGCCAGTAGTATCGGGCCCTTGAACACTGAAGCTTTCTTT.

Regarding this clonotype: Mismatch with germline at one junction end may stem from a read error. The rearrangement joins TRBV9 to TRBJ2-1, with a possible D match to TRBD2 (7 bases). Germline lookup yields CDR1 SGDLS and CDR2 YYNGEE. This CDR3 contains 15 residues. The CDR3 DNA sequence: TGTGCCAGCACCGTAGGAGGGGGGGCCAGGAATGAGCAGTTCTTC. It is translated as CASTVGGGARNEQFF.

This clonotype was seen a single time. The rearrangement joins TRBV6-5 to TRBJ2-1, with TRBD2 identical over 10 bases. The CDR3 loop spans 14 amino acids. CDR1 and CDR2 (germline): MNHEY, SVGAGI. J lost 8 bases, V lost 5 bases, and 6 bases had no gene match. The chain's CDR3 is CASSGLADDYEQFF. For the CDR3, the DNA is TGTGCCAGCAGTGGACTAGCGGACGATTATGAGCAGTTCTTC.

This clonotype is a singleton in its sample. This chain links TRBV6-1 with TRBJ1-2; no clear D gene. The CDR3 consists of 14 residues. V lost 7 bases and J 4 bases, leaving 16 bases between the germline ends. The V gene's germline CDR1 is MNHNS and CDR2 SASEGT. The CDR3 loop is CASMGIALSYGYTF. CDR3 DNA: TGTGCCAGCATGGGAATAGCCCTCTCCTATGGCTACACCTTC.

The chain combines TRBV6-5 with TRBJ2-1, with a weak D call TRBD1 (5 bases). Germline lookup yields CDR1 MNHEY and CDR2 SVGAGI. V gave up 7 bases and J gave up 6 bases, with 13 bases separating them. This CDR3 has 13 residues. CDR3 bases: TGTGCCAGCAACTACCAGGGTGGCAATGAGCAGTTCTTC. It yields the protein CASNYQGGNEQFF.

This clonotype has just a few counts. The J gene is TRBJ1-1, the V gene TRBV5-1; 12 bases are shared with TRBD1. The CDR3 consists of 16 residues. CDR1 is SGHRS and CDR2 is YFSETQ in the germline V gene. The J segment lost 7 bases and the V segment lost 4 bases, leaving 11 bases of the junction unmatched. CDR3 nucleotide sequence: TGCGCCAGCAGCGACGGGACAGGGGGCGACCGGGATGAAGCTTTCTTT. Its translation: CASSDGTGGDRDEAFF.

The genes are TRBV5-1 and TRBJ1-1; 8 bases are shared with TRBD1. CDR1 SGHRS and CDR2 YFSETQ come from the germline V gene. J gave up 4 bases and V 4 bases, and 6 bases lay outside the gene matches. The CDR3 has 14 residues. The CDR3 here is CASSTGQGGTEAFF. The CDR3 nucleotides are TGCGCCAGCAGCACTGGACAGGGAGGCACTGAAGCTTTCTTT.

CDR3 nucleotide sequence: TGTGCCAGCAGTTGGACAGGGTGGGAAGGCACAGATACGCAGTATTTT. Amino acid sequence: CASSWTGWEGTDTQYF. This sequence joins TRBV6-5 and TRBJ2-3; 8 positions agree with TRBD1. Per germline, CDR1 MNHEY and CDR2 SVGAGI. This CDR3 spans 16 amino acids. V trimming: 4 bases; J trimming: 1 base; junction bases outside the gene matches: 7.

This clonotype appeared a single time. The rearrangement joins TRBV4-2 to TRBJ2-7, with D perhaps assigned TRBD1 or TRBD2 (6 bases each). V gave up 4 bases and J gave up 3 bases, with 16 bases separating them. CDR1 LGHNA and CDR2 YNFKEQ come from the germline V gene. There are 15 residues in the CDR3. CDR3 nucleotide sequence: TGTGCCAGCAGCCCAGGGGTCGGGGGACACTACGAGCAGTACTTC. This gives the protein CASSPGVGGHYEQYF.

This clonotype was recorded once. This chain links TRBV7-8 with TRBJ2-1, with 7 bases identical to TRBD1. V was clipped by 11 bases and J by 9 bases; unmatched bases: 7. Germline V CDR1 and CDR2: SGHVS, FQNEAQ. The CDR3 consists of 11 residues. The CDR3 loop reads CAWDSSGEQFF. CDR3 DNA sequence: TGTGCCTGGGACAGCTCAGGTGAGCAGTTCTTC.

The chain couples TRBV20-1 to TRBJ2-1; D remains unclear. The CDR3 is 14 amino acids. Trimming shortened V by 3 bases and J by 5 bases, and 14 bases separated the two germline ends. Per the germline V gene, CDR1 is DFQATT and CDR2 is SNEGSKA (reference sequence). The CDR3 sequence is CSASGSLLDNEQFF. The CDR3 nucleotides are TGCAGTGCTAGCGGAAGTCTGTTGGACAATGAGCAGTTCTTC.

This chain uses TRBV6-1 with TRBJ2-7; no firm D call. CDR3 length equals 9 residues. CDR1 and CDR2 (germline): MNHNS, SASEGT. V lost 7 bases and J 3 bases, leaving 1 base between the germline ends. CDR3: CASNYEQYF. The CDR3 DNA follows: TGTGCCAGCAACTACGAGCAGTACTTC.

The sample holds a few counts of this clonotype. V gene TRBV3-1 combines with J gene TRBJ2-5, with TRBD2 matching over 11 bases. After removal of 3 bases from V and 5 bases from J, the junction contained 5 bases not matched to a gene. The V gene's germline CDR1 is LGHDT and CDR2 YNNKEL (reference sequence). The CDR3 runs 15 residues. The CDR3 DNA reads TGTGCCAGCAGCCAGGATAGCGGGGGGGCGGAGACCCAGTACTTC. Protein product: CASSQDSGGAETQYF.

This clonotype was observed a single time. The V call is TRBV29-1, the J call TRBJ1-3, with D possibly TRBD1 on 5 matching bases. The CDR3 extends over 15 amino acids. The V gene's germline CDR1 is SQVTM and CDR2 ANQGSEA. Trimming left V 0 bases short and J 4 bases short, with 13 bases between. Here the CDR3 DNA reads TGCAGCGTTGAAGAGGGAGACAGATCAGGAAACACCATATATTTT. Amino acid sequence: CSVEEGDRSGNTIYF.

The CDR3, as DNA: TGTGCCAGCAGTTGGGGGGTAGAAGCTTTCTTT. This codes for CASSWGVEAFF. The chain employs TRBV12-3 or TRBV12-4 and TRBJ1-1, with D perhaps TRBD1 (5 bases). The V gene lost 4 bases and the J gene lost 8 bases, with 8 bases spanning the gap. CDR3 length: 11 amino acids.

Here the CDR3 DNA reads TGCGCCAGCAGCCAAGAGACTAGCGGTGGCTCCTACGAGCAGTACTTC. Translated: CASSQETSGGSYEQYF. The chain has TRBV4-1 and TRBJ2-7; 9 bases are shared with TRBD2. Trimming took 0 bases from V and 0 from J; bases not matched to a gene: 3. The V gene's germline CDR1 is MGHRA and CDR2 YSYEKL. The CDR3 covers 16 residues.

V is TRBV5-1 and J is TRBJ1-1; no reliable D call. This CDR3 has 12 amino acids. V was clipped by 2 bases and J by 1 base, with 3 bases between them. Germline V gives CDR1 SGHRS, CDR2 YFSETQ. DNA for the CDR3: TGCGCCAGCAGCTTTAAGAACACTGAAGCTTTCTTT. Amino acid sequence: CASSFKNTEAFF.

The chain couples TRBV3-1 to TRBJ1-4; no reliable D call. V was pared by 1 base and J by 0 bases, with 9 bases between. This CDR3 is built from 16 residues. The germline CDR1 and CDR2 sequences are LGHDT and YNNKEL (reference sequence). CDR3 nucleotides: TGTGCCAGCAGCCAAGTCGGGCGGGCAACTAATGAAAAACTGTTTTTT. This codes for CASSQVGRATNEKLFF.